This TCR beta chain was retrieved from a study of blood T cell repertoires in COVID-19. Germline V lookup: CDR1 SEHNR, CDR2 FQNEAQ (reference sequence). Trimming left V 2 bases short and J 1 base short, with 12 bases between. This CDR3 has 16 amino acids. This clone was counted only a few times. Libraries were prepared by immunoSEQ multiplex PCR; TCRdb keeps only in-frame clonotypes and omits some of them. The table lists tens of thousands of clones, 90% of them singletons. The sequence came from a woman older than 75 with acute or convalescent COVID-19. The sample consisted of peripheral blood. The chain joins TRBV7-9 to TRBJ1-3, with a weak D call TRBD1 (5 bases). In DNA, the CDR3 is TGTGCCAGCAGCTTACCCTCAGGGATGTCTGGAAACACCATATATTTT. Translated: CASSLPSGMSGNTIYF.